A single sample is the source of the 10 T cell receptor beta chains below, sequenced in a study of blood T cell repertoires in COVID-19. Clones were read by immunoSEQ multiplex PCR, and TCRdb kept only the in-frame ones, dropping some. The data contain hundreds of thousands of clones, about nine tenths of them singletons. The sequenced material came from peripheral blood. The receptors originated from a woman in her 70s with COVID-19, enrolled during active disease.

V usage is TRBV6-1 and J usage is TRBJ1-1, with 11 bases fitting TRBD1. The CDR3 has 14 amino acids. In germline, CDR1 is MNHNS, CDR2 SASEGT. J lost 6 bases, V lost 6 bases, and 6 bases had no gene match. The CDR3 bases are TGTGCCAGCAGCCTCGGGACAGGGGGACCTGAAGCTTTCTTT. It translates to CASSLGTGGPEAFF.

This chain joins TRBV7-2 and TRBJ2-1, with D perhaps matching TRBD2 (5 bases). The CDR3 is 14 amino acids. Trimming left V 5 bases short and J 4 bases short, with 12 bases between. Per germline, CDR1 SGHTA and CDR2 FQGNSA. In DNA, the CDR3 is TGTGCCAGCAGCCTTAGGGAGATTTACAATGAGCAGTTCTTC. This gives the protein CASSLREIYNEQFF.

This rearrangement joins TRBV10-1 to TRBJ2-3, with D tentatively TRBD1 (6 bases). The germline gives CDR1 WNHNN, CDR2 SYGVQD (reference sequence). V lost 5 bases and J lost 5, with 11 bases in between. CDR3 length equals 13 residues. CDR3: CASSPGAIDTQYF. In nucleotides, the CDR3 is TGCGCCAGCAGTCCAGGGGCAATAGATACGCAGTATTTT.

The CDR3 is CASSRLAENTGELFF. The DNA for the CDR3 is TGTGCCAGCAGTCGACTAGCGGAGAACACCGGGGAGCTGTTTTTT. J is TRBJ2-2 and V is TRBV27; TRBD2 matches at 9 bases. Unmatched junction bases numbered 2, after V lost 5 bases and J lost 1 base. The CDR3 has 15 residues. Germline CDR1 reads MNHEY; CDR2 reads SMNVEV (reference sequence).

The V and J genes are TRBV7-9 and TRBJ1-2; TRBD1 is a possible D gene (6 bases). The CDR3 is made up of 10 amino acids. From germline, CDR1 is SEHNR and CDR2 FQNEAQ (reference sequence). Trimming left V 8 bases short and J 8 bases short, with 9 bases between. The CDR3 DNA follows: TGTGCCAGCGGGGACAACGGCTACACCTTC. It codes for CASGDNGYTF.

The J gene is TRBJ1-2, the V gene TRBV10-2; D gene ambiguous. CDR1 is WSHSY, CDR2 SAAADI, per germline. The germline V and J ends were trimmed by 0 bases and 6 bases, with 8 bases remaining between them. The CDR3 consists of 13 residues. The CDR3, as DNA: TGCGCCAGCAGTGAGTCCCCCGGGGATGGCTACACCTTC. This codes for CASSESPGDGYTF.

The rearrangement links TRBV18 to TRBJ1-3; D call uncertain. The CDR3 consists of 14 residues. V was cut by 4 bases and J by 0 bases, with 7 bases left in between. Germline V gene data show CDR1 as KGHSH and CDR2 as LQKENI. The CDR3 is CASSLGDSGNTIYF. CDR3 nucleotide sequence: TGTGCCAGCTCACTGGGAGACTCTGGAAACACCATATATTTT.

CDR3 protein: CASGLTSDGTGVGKNIQYF. DNA for the CDR3: TGTGCTAGTGGTTTGACCTCCGATGGGACAGGAGTTGGCAAAAACATTCAGTACTTC. This rearrangement joins TRBV12-5 to TRBJ2-4, with 8 bases identical to TRBD1. The V gene's germline CDR1 is LGHNT and CDR2 FRNRAP. V gave up 2 bases and J gave up 3 bases; unmatched junction bases: 15. The CDR3 is 19 amino acids.

This chain connects TRBV28 to TRBJ1-5; 9 nucleotides line up with TRBD1. This CDR3 is 14 amino acids long. V was clipped by 10 bases and J by 1 base; unmatched bases: 5. In germline, CDR1 is MDHEN, CDR2 SYDVKM. This CDR3 reads CAIEDRGSNQPQHF. The DNA of the CDR3 is TGTGCCATCGAGGACAGGGGAAGCAATCAGCCCCAGCATTTT. Full variable domain (missing parts from reference TRBV28 and TRBJ1-5): DVKVTQSSRYLVKRTGEKVFLECVQDMDHENMFWYRQDPGLGLRLIYFSYDVKMKEKGDIPEGYSVSREKKERFSLILESASTNQTSMYLCAIEDRGSNQPQHFGDGTRLSIL.

The chain couples TRBV4-1 to TRBJ1-1; no definite D call. Germline V gene sequence: CDR1 MGHRA, CDR2 YSYEKL. Trimming shortened V by 7 bases and J by 0 bases, and 18 bases separated the two germline ends. The CDR3 is made up of 16 amino acids. The CDR3 sequence: CASNWSPGSMNTEAFF. The CDR3 coding sequence is TGCGCCAGCAACTGGAGCCCGGGGTCCATGAACACTGAAGCTTTCTTT.